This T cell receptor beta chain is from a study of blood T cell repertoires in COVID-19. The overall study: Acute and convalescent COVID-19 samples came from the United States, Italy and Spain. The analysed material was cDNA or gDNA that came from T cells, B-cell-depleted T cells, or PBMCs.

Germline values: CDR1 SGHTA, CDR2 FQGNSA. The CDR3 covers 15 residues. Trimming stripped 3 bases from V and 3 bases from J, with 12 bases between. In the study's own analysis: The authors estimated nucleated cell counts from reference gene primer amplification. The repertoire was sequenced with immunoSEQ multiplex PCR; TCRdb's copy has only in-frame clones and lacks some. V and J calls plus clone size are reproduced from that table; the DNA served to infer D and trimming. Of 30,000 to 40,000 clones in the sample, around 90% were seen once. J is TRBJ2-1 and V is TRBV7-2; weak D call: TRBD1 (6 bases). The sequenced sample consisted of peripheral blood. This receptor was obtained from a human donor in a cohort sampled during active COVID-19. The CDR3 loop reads CASSFVEGGYNEQFF. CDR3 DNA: TGTGCCAGCAGCTTTGTGGAAGGGGGCTACAATGAGCAGTTCTTC. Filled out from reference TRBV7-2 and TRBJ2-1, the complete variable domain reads GAGVSQSPSNKVTEKGKDVELRCDPISGHTALYWYRQSLGQGLEFLIYFQGNSAPDKSGLPSDRFSAERTGGSVSTLTIQRTQQEDSAVYLCASSFVEGGYNEQFFGPGTRLTVL.